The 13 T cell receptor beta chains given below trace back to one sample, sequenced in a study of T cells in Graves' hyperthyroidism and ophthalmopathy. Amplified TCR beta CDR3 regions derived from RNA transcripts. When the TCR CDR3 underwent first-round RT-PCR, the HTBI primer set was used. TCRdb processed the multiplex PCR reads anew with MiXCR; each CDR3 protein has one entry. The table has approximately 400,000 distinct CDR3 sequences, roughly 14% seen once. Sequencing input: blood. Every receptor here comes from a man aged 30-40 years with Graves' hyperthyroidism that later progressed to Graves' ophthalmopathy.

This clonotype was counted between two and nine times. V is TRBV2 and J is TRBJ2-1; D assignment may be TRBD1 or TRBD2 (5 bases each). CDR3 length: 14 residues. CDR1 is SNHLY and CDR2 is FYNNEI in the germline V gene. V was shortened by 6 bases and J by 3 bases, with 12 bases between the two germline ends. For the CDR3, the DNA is TGTGCCAGCAGGACAGAGGACTTCTACAATGAGCAGTTCTTC. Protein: CASRTEDFYNEQFF.

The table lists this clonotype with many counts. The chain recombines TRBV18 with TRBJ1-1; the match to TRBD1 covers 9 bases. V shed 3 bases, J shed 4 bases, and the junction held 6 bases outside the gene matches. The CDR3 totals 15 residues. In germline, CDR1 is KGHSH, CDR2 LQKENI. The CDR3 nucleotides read TGTGCCAGCTCACCCCCGGGACAGGGTGGCACTGAAGCTTTCTTT. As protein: CASSPPGQGGTEAFF.

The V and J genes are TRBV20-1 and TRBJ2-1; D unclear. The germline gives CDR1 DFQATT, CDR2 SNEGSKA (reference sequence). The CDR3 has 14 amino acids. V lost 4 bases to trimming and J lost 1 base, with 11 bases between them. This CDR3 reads CSATIGGSYNEQFF. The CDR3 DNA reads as TGCAGTGCTACCATTGGCGGATCCTACAATGAGCAGTTCTTC.

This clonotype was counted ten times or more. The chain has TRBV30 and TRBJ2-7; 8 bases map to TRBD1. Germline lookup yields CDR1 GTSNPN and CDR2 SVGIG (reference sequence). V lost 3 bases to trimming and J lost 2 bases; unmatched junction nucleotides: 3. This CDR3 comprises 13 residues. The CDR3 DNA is TGTGCCTGGAGCAGGGGGCGTGCCTACGAGCAGTACTTC. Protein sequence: CAWSRGRAYEQYF.

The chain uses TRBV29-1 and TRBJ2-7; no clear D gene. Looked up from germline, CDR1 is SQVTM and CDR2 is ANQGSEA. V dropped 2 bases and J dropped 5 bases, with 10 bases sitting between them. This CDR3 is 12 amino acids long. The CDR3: CSVEPDANEQYF. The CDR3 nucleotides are TGCAGCGTTGAACCGGACGCCAACGAGCAGTACTTC.

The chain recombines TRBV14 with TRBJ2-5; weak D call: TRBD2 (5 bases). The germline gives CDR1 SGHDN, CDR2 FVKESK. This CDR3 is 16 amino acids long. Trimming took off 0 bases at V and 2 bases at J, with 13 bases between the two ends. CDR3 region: CASSQDLTGIQETQYF. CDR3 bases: TGTGCCAGCAGCCAAGATCTTACGGGGATACAAGAGACCCAGTACTTC.

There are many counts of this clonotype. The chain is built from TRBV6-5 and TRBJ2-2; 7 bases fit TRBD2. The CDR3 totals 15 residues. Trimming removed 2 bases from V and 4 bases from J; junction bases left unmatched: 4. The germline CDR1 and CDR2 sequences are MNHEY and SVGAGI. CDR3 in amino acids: CASSYRDYLTGELFF. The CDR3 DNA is TGTGCCAGCAGTTACCGGGACTACCTCACCGGGGAGCTGTTTTTT.

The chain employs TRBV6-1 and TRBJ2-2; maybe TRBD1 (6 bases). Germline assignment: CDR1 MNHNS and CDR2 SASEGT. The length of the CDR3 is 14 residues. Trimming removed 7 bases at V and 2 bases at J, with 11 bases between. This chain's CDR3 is CASTRQENTGELFF. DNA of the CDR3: TGTGCCAGCACCCGACAGGAAAACACCGGGGAGCTGTTTTTT.

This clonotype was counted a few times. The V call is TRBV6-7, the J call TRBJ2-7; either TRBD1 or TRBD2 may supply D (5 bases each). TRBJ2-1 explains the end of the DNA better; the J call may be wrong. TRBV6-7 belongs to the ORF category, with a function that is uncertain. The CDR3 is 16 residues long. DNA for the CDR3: TGTGCCAGCAGTTACCCCCATCGTAGGGGCGACTACGAGCAGTTCTTC. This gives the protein CASSYPHRRGDYEQFF.

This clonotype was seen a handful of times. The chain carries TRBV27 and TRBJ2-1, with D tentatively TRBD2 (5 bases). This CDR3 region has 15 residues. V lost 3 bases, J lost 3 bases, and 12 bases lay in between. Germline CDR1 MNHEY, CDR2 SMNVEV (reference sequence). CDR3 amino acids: CASSLGRRFYNEQFF. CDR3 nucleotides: TGTGCCAGCAGTTTGGGCAGGAGGTTCTACAATGAGCAGTTCTTC.

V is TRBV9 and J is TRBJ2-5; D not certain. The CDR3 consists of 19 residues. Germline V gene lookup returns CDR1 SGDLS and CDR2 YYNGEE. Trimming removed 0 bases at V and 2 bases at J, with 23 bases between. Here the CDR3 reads CASSVVSRLEPPKQETQYF. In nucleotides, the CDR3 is TGTGCCAGCAGCGTAGTCTCTCGACTGGAACCCCCCAAACAAGAGACCCAGTACTTC.

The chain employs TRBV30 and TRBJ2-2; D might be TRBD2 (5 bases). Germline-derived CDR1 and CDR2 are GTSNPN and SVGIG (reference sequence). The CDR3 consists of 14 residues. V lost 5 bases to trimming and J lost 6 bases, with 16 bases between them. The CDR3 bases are TGTGCCTGGGAAATCGCAGAGAGGGCCGGGGAGCTGTTTTTT. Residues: CAWEIAERAGELFF. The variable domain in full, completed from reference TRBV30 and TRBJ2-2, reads SQTIHQWPATLVQPVGSPLSLECTVEGTSNPNLYWYRQAAGRGLQLLFYSVGIGQISSEVPQNLSASRPQDRQFILSSKKLLLSDSGFYLCAWEIAERAGELFFGEGSRLTVL.

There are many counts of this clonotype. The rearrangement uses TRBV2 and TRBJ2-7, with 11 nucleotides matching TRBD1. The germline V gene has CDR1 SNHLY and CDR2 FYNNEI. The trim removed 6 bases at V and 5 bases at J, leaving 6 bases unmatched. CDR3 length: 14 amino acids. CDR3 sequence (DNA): TGTGCCAGCAGCGGACAGGGGGCAGGAAACGAGCAGTACTTC. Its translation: CASSGQGAGNEQYF.